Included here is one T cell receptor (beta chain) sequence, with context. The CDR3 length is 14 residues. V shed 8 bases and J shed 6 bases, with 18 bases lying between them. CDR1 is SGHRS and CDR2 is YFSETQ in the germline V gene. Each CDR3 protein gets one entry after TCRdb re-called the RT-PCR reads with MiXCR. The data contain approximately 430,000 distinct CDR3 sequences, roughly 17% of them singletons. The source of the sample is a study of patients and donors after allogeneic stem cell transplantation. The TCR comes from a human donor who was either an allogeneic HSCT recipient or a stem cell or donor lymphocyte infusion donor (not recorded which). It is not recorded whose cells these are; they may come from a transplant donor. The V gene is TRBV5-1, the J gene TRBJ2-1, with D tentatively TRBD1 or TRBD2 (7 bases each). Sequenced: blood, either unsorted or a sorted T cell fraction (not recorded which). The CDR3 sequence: CASKGVRGGNEQFF. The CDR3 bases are TGCGCCAGTAAAGGGGTCAGGGGGGGCAATGAGCAGTTCTTC.